This TCR beta chain was profiled in a study of blood T cell repertoires in COVID-19. As for the study in general: COVID-19 samples from acute and convalescent phases originated in the United States, Italy and Spain.

This CDR3 has 14 amino acids. Germline V lookup: CDR1 SNHLY, CDR2 FYNNEI. J gave up 8 bases and V 6 bases, and 9 bases lay outside the gene matches. TCRdb's copy holds only in-frame clones and misses some; the assay was immunoSEQ multiplex PCR. The sample shows over 130,000 clones, 70% to 90% of them seen only once. This TCR was recovered from a man between 65 and 79 years old with acute or convalescent COVID-19. The chain joins TRBV2 to TRBJ1-2; TRBD1 matches 10 bases. Material for sequencing was peripheral blood. The CDR3 region has the DNA TGTGCCAGCAGGAGGGGGGGACAGGGGTACGGCTACACCTTC. Encoded protein: CASRRGGQGYGYTF.